A selection of T cell receptor beta chains follows, all from one sample in a study of blood T cell repertoires in COVID-19. Assay used: immunoSEQ multiplex PCR; TCRdb lists only in-frame clones, some missing. The table records 250,000 or so clones, approximately 83% of them present only once. The specimen was PBMCs or T cells enriched from blood (not recorded which). These receptors originate from a man aged 45 to 65 who had recovered from COVID-19. Each CDR3 is given with its conserved first and last residue. Each record gives: clone size, CDR3 length, D gene, J gene, V gene, CDR3 DNA, CDR3 protein. A D gene is named only where the DNA matches it firmly. The listing skips clone size in some rows; elsewhere it reads once, few, many or a size class.

-,13,-,TRBJ2-7,TRBV5-1,TGCGCCAGCAGCCCGGGACACAGCTACGAGCAGTACTTC,CASSPGHSYEQYF
-,15,-,TRBJ2-4,TRBV11-1,TGTGCCAGCAGCTTAGCGAACAGTTTCAAAAACATTCAGTACTTC,CASSLANSFKNIQYF
-,15,-,TRBJ2-7,TRBV18,TGTGCCAGCTCACCGCAGCCGGGAGCCCTCTACGAGCAGTACTTC,CASSPQPGALYEQYF
-,14,-,TRBJ2-3,TRBV7-2,TGTGCCAGCAGCTCCGGTAGTCTGAGGGATACGCAGTATTTT,CASSSGSLRDTQYF
many,14,TRBD1,TRBJ1-2,TRBV15,TGTGCCACCAGCGGGGCAGGGGGCATTGGTGGCTACACCTTC,CATSGAGGIGGYTF
-,12,-,TRBJ1-2,TRBV7-9,TGTGCCAGCAGCTTAGGGGACATCCCCCGGGCTTTC,CASSLGDIPRAF
-,16,TRBD2,TRBJ2-2,TRBV7-8,TGTGCCAGCAGCTTAATCACTAGCGGGAGAAGCGGGGAGCTGTTTTTT,CASSLITSGRSGELFF
-,17,-,TRBJ1-5,TRBV9,TGTGCCAGCAGCCTGACCGCCGTACCGCAGGGCGGACAGCCCCAGCATTTT,CASSLTAVPQGGQPQHF
-,14,TRBD1,TRBJ1-3,TRBV5-1,TGCGCCAGCAGCTCGGGGACAGTTGGAAACACCATATATTTT,CASSSGTVGNTIYF
-,14,-,TRBJ1-2,TRBV11-2,TGTGCCAGCAGCTCAAAAAGCGACCGCGACGGCTACACCTTC,CASSSKSDRDGYTF
-,14,TRBD1,TRBJ1-5,TRBV2,TGTGCCAGCACTCCGGGACAGGGTTATCAGCCCCAGCATTTT,CASTPGQGYQPQHF
-,14,TRBD2,TRBJ2-7,TRBV28,TGTGCCAGCAGTTCCCTAGCGGGAGCCTACGAGCAGTACTTC,CASSSLAGAYEQYF
-,15,TRBD1,TRBJ2-1,TRBV7-9,TGTGCCAGCAGGTCAGGGACAGGGGGATTGGGTGAGCAGTTCTTC,CASRSGTGGLGEQFF
-,19,TRBD1,TRBJ1-5,TRBV5-4,TGTGCCAGCAGCTTGGCCTCGGGACAGGGGTCTCGGGGCAATCAGCCCCAGCATTTT,CASSLASGQGSRGNQPQHF
-,17,TRBD2,TRBJ2-5,TRBV25-1,TGTGCCAGCAGTGAACTGTCACTAGCGGGGGGGGGAGAGACCCAGTACTTC,CASSELSLAGGGETQYF
-,17,TRBD1,TRBJ2-6,TRBV6-2/TRBV6-3,TGTGCCAGCAGTACGACAGGGGGCGGGTCTGGGGCCAACGTCCTGACTTTC,CASSTTGGGSGANVLTF
many,13,TRBD2,TRBJ2-7,TRBV5-3,TGCCCCAATCGCGGGGGGCGTGAGGGGGAGCAGTACTTC,CPNRGGREGEQYF
-,15,-,TRBJ2-6,TRBV18,TGTGCCAGCTCGCCTCGGAGTGGTGGGGCCAACGTCCTGACTTTC,CASSPRSGGANVLTF
-,13,-,TRBJ1-5,TRBV3-1/TRBV3-2,TGTGCCAGCAGCCAAGGGAGGGATCAGCCCCAGCATTTT,CASSQGRDQPQHF
-,18,TRBD1,TRBJ2-7,TRBV5-4,TGTGCCAGCAGCTTGGGCCTTCGACAGGGGGTGGTATCCTACGAGCAGTACTTC,CASSLGLRQGVVSYEQYF
once,17,-,TRBJ2-1,TRBV6-1,TGTGCCAGCAGTGACCGTAGTTGGGAGAGCTCCTACAATGAGCAGTTCTTC,CASSDRSWESSYNEQFF
-,15,-,TRBJ2-1,TRBV5-6,TGTGCCAGCAGCTTGCCGACAAACTCCTACAATGAGCAGTTCTTC,CASSLPTNSYNEQFF
once,15,-,TRBJ2-1,TRBV6-5,TGTGCCAGCAGTTACGCCCGGGACTTACCCAATGAGCAGTTCTTC,CASSYARDLPNEQFF
once,16,-,TRBJ1-2,TRBV4-2,TGTGCCAGCAGCCAAGAAGGAAACAGGGCGGATAATGGCTACACCTTC,CASSQEGNRADNGYTF
-,13,TRBD1,TRBJ1-2,TRBV30,TGTGCCTGGAGTGTAAAGACAGGGGGTGGCTACACCTTC,CAWSVKTGGGYTF
-,16,TRBD1,TRBJ2-7,TRBV7-2,TGTGCCAGCAGCCAACTGGACAGGGTGAATCTTAAAGGGCAGTACTTC,CASSQLDRVNLKGQYF
-,11,TRBD1,TRBJ2-1,TRBV2,TGTGCCAGCAGCGGGACAGTGAAGCAGTTCTTC,CASSGTVKQFF
-,15,TRBD1,TRBJ2-1,TRBV5-4,TGTGCCAGCAGCTTGGCTGACAGGGCGGGCAATGAGCAGTTCTTC,CASSLADRAGNEQFF
few,13,TRBD2,TRBJ2-7,TRBV7-2,TGTGCCAGCACCCCTAGCGGACCCTACGAGCAGTACTTC,CASTPSGPYEQYF
-,13,TRBD2,TRBJ2-1,TRBV5-1,TGCGCCAGCAGCCATAGCGGGAGCTATGAGCAGTTCTTC,CASSHSGSYEQFF
-,13,TRBD1,TRBJ2-7,TRBV11-3,TGTGCCAGCAGCTTCAGGGGGCAATACGAGCAGTACTTC,CASSFRGQYEQYF
-,16,-,TRBJ1-4,TRBV11-2,TGTGCCAGCAGCTTAGATTTTCGGGGTCTTAATGAAAAACTGTTTTTT,CASSLDFRGLNEKLFF
-,11,TRBD2,TRBJ2-5,TRBV25-1,TGTGCCAGCATAGCGGGAGAGACCCAGTACTTC,CASIAGETQYF
-,14,TRBD2,TRBJ2-3,TRBV15,TGTGCCACCAGCTCGGGGGGGGCCGGGGATACGCAGTATTTT,CATSSGGAGDTQYF
many,15,TRBD2,TRBJ2-3,TRBV6-7,TGTGCCAGCAGTTACTCCGCCGGCGGGGGAGATACGCAGTATTTT,CASSYSAGGGDTQYF
-,13,-,TRBJ1-2,TRBV4-1,TGCGCCAGCAGCCAAGCCAGGAACTATGGCTACACCTTC,CASSQARNYGYTF
-,14,-,TRBJ2-5,TRBV19,TGTGCCAGTAGTGTTACAGGGTTGCAAGAGACCCAGTACTTC,CASSVTGLQETQYF
-,14,TRBD1,TRBJ1-1,TRBV2,TGTGCCAGCAGAGCCGACAGGGGTCCAACTGAAGCTTTCTTT,CASRADRGPTEAFF
many,12,-,TRBJ2-3,TRBV12-3/TRBV12-4,TGTGCCAGCAGTTTTTATCCAGATACGCAGTATTTT,CASSFYPDTQYF
-,12,-,TRBJ2-3,TRBV5-5,TGTGCCAGCAGCGCGAGCACAGATACGCAGTATTTT,CASSASTDTQYF
few,15,-,TRBJ1-1,TRBV5-4,TGTGCCAGCAGCATCCCGGGGGGAAGAGGCACTGAAGCTTTCTTT,CASSIPGGRGTEAFF
-,14,-,TRBJ2-3,TRBV20-1,TGCAGTGCTAGTCGCCCAGGGAGCACAGATACGCAGTATTTT,CSASRPGSTDTQYF
-,16,-,TRBJ2-5,TRBV2,TGTGCCAGCAGTGACGGACTACGCCCACTCCAAGAGACCCAGTACTTC,CASSDGLRPLQETQYF
-,15,-,TRBJ2-7,TRBV7-2,TGTGCCAGCAGTTCGGCATGGGGCGGTAGCTACGAGCAGTACTTC,CASSSAWGGSYEQYF
few,16,-,TRBJ2-1,TRBV11-3,TGTGCCAGCAGCTTGTTAGGAGGGAGCTCCTACAATGAGCAGTTCTTC,CASSLLGGSSYNEQFF
-,14,TRBD2,TRBJ2-5,TRBV7-2,TGTGCCAGCAGCGACCGGGACTACAAAGAGACCCAGTACTTC,CASSDRDYKETQYF
-,13,TRBD1,TRBJ2-7,TRBV4-2,TGTGCCAGCAGCCCTAGGACAGGGGACGAGCAGTACTTC,CASSPRTGDEQYF
-,15,TRBD1,TRBJ2-1,TRBV6-5,TGTGCCAGCACCCCAACCGGGACAGGGTACAATGAGCAGTTCTTC,CASTPTGTGYNEQFF